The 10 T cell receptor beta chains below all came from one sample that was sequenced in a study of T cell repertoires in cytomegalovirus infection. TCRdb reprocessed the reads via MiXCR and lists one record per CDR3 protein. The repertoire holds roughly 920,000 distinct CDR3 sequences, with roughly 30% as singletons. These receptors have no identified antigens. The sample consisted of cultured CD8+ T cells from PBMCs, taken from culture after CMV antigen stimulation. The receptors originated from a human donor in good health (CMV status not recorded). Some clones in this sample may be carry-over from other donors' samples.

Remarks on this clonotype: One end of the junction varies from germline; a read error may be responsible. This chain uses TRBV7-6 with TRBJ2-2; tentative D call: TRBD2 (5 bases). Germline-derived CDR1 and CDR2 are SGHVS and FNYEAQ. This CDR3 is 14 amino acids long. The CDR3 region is CASKGRVNTGELFF. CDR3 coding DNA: TGTGCTAGCAAAGGGCGGGTGAACACCGGGGAGCTGTTTTTT. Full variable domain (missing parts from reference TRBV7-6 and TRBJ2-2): GAGVSQSPRYKVTKRGQDVALRCDPISGHVSLYWYRQALGQGPEFLTYFNYEAQQDKSGLPNDRFSAERPEGSISTLTIQRTEQRDSAMYRCASKGRVNTGELFFGEGSRLTVL.

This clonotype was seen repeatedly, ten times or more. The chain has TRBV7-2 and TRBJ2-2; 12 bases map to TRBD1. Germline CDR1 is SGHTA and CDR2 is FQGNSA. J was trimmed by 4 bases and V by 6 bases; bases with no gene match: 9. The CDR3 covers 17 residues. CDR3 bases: TGTGCCAGCAGGCATCTTGGGGACAGGGGGCCCACCGGGGAGCTGTTTTTT. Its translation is CASRHLGDRGPTGELFF.

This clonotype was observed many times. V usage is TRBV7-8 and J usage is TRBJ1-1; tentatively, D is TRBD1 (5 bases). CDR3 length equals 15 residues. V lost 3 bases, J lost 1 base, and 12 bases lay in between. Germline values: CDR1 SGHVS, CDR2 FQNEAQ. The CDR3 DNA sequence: TGTGCCAGCAGCTTGTCTCCCGGGGGGAACACTGAAGCTTTCTTT. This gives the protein CASSLSPGGNTEAFF.

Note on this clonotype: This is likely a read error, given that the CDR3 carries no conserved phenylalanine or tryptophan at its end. The CDR3 reads CASSLTRALRTDTQYS. The DNA of the CDR3 is TGTGCCAGCAGTTTGACCCGCGCTCTCCGCACAGATACGCAGTATTCT. This chain connects TRBV7-2 to TRBJ2-3; D gene ambiguous. Trimming took off 6 bases at V and 1 base at J, with 17 bases between the two ends. The CDR3 extends over 16 amino acids. Germline CDR1 reads SGHTA; CDR2 reads FQGNSA.

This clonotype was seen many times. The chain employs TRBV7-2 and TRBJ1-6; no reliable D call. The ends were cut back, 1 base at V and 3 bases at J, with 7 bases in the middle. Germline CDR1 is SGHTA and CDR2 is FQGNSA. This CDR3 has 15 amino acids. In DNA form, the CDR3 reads TGTGCCAGCAGCTTAGGGGCGGTCTATAATTCACCCCTCCACTTT. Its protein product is CASSLGAVYNSPLHF.

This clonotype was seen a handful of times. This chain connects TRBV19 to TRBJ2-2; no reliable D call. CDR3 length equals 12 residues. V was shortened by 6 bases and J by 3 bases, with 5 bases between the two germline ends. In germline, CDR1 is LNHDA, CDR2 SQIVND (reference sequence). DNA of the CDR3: TGTGCCAGTAGGACTGACACCGGGGAGCTGTTTTTT. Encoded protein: CASRTDTGELFF.

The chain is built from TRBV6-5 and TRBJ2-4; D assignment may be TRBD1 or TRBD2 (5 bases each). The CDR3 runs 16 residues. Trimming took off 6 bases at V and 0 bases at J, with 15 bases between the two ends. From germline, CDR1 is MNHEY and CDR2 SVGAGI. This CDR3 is CASRPGRMLAKNIQYF. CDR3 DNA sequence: TGTGCCAGCAGACCGGGACGGATGCTAGCCAAAAACATTCAGTACTTC.

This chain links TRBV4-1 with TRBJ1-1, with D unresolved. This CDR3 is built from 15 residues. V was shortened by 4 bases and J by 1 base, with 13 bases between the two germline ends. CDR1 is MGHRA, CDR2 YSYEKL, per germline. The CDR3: CASSRFARENTEAFF. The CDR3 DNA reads TGCGCCAGCAGCCGCTTTGCCAGAGAGAACACTGAAGCTTTCTTT.

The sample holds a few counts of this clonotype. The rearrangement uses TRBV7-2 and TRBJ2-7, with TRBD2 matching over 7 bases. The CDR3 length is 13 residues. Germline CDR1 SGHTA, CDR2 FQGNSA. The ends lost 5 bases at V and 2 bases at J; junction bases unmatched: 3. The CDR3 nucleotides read TGTGCCAGCAGCGGGGGGGTAACCTACGAGCAGTACTTC. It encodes CASSGGVTYEQYF.

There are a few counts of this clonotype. Here the CDR3 reads CASSLVQDMNEKLFF. DNA of the CDR3: TGTGCCAGCAGCTTAGTACAGGATATGAATGAAAAACTGTTTTTT. This chain joins TRBV7-2 and TRBJ1-4; maybe TRBD1 (5 bases). Germline-derived CDR1 and CDR2 are SGHTA and FQGNSA. The CDR3 covers 15 residues. The V end was cut by 1 base, the J end by 5 bases, with 11 bases between.